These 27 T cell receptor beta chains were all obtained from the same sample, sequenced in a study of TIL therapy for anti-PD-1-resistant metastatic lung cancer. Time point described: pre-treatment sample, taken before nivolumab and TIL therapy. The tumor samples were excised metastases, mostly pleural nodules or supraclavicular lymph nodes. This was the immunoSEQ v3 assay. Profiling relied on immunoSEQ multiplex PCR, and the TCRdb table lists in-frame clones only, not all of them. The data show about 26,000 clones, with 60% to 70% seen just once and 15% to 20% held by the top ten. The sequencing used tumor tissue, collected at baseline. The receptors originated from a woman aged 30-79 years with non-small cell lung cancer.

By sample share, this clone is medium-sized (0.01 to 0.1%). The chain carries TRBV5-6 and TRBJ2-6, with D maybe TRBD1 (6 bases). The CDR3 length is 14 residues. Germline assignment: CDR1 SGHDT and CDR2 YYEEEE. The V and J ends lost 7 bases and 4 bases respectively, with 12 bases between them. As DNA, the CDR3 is TGTGCCAGCGTTTCAGGGGCCGGGGCCAACGTCCTGACTTTC. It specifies CASVSGAGANVLTF.

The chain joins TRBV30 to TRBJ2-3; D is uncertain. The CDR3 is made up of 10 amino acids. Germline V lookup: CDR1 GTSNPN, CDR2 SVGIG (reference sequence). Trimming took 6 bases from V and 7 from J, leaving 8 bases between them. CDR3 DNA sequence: TGTGCCTGTGTTGCGAATACGCAGTATTTT. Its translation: CACVANTQYF.

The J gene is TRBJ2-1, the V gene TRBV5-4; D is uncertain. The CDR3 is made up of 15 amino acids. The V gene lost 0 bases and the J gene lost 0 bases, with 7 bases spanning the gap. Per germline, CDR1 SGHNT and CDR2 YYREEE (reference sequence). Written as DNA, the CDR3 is TGTGCCAGCAGCTTGGAACCAAGCTCCTACAATGAGCAGTTCTTC. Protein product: CASSLEPSSYNEQFF. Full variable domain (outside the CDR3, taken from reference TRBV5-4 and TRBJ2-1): ETGVTQSPTHLIKTRGQQVTLRCSSQSGHNTVSWYQQALGQGPQFIFQYYREEENGRGNFPPRFSGLQFPNYSSELNVNALELDDSALYLCASSLEPSSYNEQFFGPGTRLTVL.

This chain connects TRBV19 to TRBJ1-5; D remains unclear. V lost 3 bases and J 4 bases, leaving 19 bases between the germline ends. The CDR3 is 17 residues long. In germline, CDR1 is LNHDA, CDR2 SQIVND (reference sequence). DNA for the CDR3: TGTGCCAGTAGTATTTCCGGGTCTCCCTCCCTAAATCAGCCCCAGCATTTT. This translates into CASSISGSPSLNQPQHF.

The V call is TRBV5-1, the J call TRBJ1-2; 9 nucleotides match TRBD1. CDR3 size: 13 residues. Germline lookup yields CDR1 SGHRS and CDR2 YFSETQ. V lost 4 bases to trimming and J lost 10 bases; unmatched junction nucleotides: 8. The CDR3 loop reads CASSGGTGRSYTF. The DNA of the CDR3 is TGCGCCAGCAGCGGGGGGACAGGGCGATCCTACACCTTC.

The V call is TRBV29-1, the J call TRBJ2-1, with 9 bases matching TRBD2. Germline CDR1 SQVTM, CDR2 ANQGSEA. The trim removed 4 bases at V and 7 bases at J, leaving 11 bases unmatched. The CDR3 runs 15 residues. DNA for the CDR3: TGCAGCGTTGTTTGCGGGAGGGTAAGAGGGAATGAGCAGTTCTTC. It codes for CSVVCGRVRGNEQFF.

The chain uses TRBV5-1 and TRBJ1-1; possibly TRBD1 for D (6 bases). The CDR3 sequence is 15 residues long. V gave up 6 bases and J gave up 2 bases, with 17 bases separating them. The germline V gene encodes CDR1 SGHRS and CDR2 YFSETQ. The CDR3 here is CASKGVSGFNTEAFF. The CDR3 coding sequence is TGCGCCAGCAAGGGGGTGAGCGGGTTCAACACTGAAGCTTTCTTT.

The CDR3 sequence is CASSAPVVMIFSGANVLTF. The DNA of the CDR3 is TGTGCCAGCAGCGCCCCGGTTGTTATGATCTTCTCTGGGGCCAACGTCCTGACTTTC. V and J are TRBV21-1 and TRBJ2-6; the D call TRBD2 from the table was never checked on the DNA. TRBV21-1 is a known pseudogene. CDR3 length equals 19 residues.

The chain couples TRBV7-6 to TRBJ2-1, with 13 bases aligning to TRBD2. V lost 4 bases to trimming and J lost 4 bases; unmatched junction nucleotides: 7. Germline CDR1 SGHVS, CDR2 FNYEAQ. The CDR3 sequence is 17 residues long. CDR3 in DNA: TGTGCCAGCAGCTCGACTAGCGGGAGGAATGGTTACAATGAGCAGTTCTTC. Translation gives CASSSTSGRNGYNEQFF.

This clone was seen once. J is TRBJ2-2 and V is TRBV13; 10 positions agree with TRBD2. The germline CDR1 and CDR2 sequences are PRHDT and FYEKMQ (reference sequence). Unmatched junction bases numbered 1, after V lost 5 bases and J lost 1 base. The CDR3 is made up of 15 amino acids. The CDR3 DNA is TGTGCCAGCAGCCAGCGGGAGGGGAACACCGGGGAGCTGTTTTTT. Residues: CASSQREGNTGELFF. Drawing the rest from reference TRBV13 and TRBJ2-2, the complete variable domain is AAGVIQSPRHLIKEKRETATLKCYPIPRHDTVYWYQQGPGQDPQFLISFYEKMQSDKGSIPDRFSAQQFSDYHSELNMSSLELGDSALYFCASSQREGNTGELFFGEGSRLTVL.

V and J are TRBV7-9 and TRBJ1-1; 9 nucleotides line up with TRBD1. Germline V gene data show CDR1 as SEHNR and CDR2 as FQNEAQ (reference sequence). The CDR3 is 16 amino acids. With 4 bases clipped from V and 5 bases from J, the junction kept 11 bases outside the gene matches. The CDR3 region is CASSSGQGILRTEAFF. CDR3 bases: TGTGCCAGCAGCTCCGGACAGGGGATTCTGAGGACTGAAGCTTTCTTT.

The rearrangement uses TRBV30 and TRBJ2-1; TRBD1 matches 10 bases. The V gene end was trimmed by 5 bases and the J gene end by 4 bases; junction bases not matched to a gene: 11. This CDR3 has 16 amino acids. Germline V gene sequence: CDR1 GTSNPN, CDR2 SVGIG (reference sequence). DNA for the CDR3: TGTGCCTGGGTCCCGGGGTGGGACAGGGGTTACAATGAGCAGTTCTTC. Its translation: CAWVPGWDRGYNEQFF.

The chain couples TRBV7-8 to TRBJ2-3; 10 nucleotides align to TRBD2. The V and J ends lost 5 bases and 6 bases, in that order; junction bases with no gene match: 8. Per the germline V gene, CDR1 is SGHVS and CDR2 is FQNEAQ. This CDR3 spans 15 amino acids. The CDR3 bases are TGTGCCAGCAGCCCGGGACTAGCGAGGAAGGATACGCAGTATTTT. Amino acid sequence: CASSPGLARKDTQYF.

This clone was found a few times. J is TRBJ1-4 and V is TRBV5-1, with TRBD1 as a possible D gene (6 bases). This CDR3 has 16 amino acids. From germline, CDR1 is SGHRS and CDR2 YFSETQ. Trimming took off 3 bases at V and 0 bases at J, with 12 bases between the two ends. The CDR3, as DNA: TGCGCCAGCAGCTGGGGGCCTTTCGCAACTAATGAAAAACTGTTTTTT. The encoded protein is CASSWGPFATNEKLFF.

DNA for the CDR3: TGTGCCACCAGCAGGGACAGGGAATTTGGCGGGGAGCTGTTTTTT. Amino acids: CATSRDREFGGELFF. This sequence joins TRBV15 and TRBJ2-2; 8 bases are a match to TRBD1. This CDR3 has 15 residues. Germline lookup yields CDR1 LNHNV and CDR2 YYDKDF (reference sequence). V gave up 3 bases and J gave up 7 bases; unmatched junction bases: 7.

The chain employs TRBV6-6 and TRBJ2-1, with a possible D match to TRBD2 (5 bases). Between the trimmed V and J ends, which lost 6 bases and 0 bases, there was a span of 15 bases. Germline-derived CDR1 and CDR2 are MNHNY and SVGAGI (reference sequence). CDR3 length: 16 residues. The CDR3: CASRPQTAVSYNEQFF. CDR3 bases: TGTGCCAGCAGACCTCAAACAGCGGTCTCCTACAATGAGCAGTTCTTC.

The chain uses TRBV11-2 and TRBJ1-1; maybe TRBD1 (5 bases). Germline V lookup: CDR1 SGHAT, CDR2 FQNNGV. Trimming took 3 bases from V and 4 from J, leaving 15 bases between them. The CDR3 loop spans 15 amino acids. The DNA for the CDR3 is TGTGCCAGCAGCTTTAGCGCACGGGGGATCACTGAAGCTTTCTTT. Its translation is CASSFSARGITEAFF.

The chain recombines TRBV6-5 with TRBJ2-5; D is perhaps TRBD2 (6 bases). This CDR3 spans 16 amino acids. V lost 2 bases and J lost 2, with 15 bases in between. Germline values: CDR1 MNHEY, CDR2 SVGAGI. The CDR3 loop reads CASSYRLGREQETQYF. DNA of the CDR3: TGTGCCAGCAGTTACAGACTGGGTCGGGAGCAAGAGACCCAGTACTTC.

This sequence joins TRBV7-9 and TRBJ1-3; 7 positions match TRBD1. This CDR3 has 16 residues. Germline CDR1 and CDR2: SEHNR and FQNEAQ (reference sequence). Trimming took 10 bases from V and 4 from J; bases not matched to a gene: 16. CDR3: CAIRGDRNVFGNTIYF. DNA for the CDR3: TGTGCCATCAGGGGGGACCGGAATGTCTTCGGAAACACCATATATTTT.

The CDR3 DNA is TGTGCCAGCAGCTTACTCCCACCAGGACCGTCTAGCAATCAGCCCCAGCATTTT. It encodes CASSLLPPGPSSNQPQHF. This rearrangement joins TRBV11-2 to TRBJ1-5; no clear D gene. Trimming shortened V by 2 bases and J by 0 bases, and 17 bases separated the two germline ends. In germline, CDR1 is SGHAT, CDR2 FQNNGV. The CDR3 contains 18 residues.

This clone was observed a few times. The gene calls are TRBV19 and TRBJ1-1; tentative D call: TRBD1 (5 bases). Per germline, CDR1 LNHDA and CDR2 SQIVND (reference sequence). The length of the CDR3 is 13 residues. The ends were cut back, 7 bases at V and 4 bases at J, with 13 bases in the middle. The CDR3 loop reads CASTIRGGTEAFF. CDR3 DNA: TGTGCCAGTACCATTCGGGGGGGCACTGAAGCTTTCTTT.

CDR3 sequence reads: CSGGTGISYNEQFF. Written as DNA, the CDR3 is TGCAGCGGGGGGACAGGAATCTCCTACAATGAGCAGTTCTTC. V gene TRBV29-1 combines with J gene TRBJ2-1, with 8 nucleotides matching TRBD1. Unmatched junction bases numbered 5, after V lost 7 bases and J lost 0 bases. The CDR3 has 14 residues. Germline assignment: CDR1 SQVTM and CDR2 ANQGSEA.

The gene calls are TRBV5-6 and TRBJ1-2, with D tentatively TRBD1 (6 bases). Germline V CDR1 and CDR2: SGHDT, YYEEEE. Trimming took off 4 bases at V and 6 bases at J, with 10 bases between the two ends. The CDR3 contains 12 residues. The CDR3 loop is CASSPGGHGYTF. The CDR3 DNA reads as TGTGCCAGCAGCCCGGGGGGGCATGGCTACACCTTC.

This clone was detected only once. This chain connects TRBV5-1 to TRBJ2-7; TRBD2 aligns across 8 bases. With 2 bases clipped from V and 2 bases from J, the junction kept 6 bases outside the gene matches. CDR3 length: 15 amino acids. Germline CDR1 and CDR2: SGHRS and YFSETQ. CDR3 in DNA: TGCGCCAGCAGCTTAATAGCGGGAACAACCTACGAGCAGTACTTC. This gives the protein CASSLIAGTTYEQYF.

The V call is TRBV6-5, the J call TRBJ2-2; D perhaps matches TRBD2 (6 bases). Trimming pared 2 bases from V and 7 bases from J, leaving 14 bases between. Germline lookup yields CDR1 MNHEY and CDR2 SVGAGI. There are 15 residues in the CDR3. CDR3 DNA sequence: TGTGCCAGCAGTTACCTGCCGGCGGGGAACGGGGAGCTGTTTTTT. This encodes CASSYLPAGNGELFF.

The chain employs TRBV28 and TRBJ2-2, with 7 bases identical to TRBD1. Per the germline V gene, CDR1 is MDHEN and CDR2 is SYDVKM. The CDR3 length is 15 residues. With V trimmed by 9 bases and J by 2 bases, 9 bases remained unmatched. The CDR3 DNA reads TGTGCCAGACACAGGGGCGACTCTAACACCGGGGAGCTGTTTTTT. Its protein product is CARHRGDSNTGELFF.

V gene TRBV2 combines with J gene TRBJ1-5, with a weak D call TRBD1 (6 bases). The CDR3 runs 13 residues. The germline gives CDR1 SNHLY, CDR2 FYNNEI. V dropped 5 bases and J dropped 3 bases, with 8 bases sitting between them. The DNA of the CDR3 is TGTGCCAGCAGTCGGGACACCAATCAGCCCCAGCATTTT. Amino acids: CASSRDTNQPQHF. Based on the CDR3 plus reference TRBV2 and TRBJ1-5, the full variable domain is EPEVTQTPSHQVTQMGQEVILRCVPISNHLYFYWYRQILGQKVEFLVSFYNNEISEKSEIFDDQFSVERPDGSNFTLKIRSTKLEDSAMYFCASSRDTNQPQHFGDGTRLSIL.